Each of the 32 T cell receptor beta chains below was sequenced from the same sample in a study of T cell changes during pregnancy in multiple sclerosis. Clones were sequenced by immunoSEQ multiplex PCR, and TCRdb holds only the in-frame ones, with some missing. The profile shows fewer than 30,000 clones, roughly 92% of them singletons. The sample here was CD8+ T cells from peripheral blood mononuclear cells, taken before pregnancy. Receptor source: a female donor with multiple sclerosis, enrolled in a pregnancy study.

V and J are TRBV7-3 and TRBJ2-7, with 10 positions matching TRBD1. The CDR3 loop spans 16 amino acids. Germline trimming cut 4 bases from V and 3 bases from J; bases unmatched to any gene: 9. Per germline, CDR1 SGHTA and CDR2 FQGTGA. CDR3 sequence: CASSSNPGTGDYEQYF. CDR3 DNA sequence: TGTGCCAGCAGCTCTAATCCCGGGACAGGGGACTACGAGCAGTACTTC.

The V gene is TRBV12-5, the J gene TRBJ2-5; perhaps TRBD2 as D (7 bases). Trimming shortened V by 2 bases and J by 5 bases, and 12 bases separated the two germline ends. The CDR3 extends over 14 amino acids. Germline CDR1 LGHNT, CDR2 FRNRAP. In DNA, the CDR3 is TGTGCTAGTGGTTTGTCCGGGGGGCTGGAGACCCAGTACTTC. The encoded protein is CASGLSGGLETQYF.

The V and J genes are TRBV5-1 and TRBJ2-3, with 7 nucleotides matching TRBD2. CDR1 SGHRS and CDR2 YFSETQ come from the germline V gene. J was trimmed by 2 bases and V by 3 bases; bases with no gene match: 6. The CDR3 has 15 residues. The CDR3 DNA reads as TGCGCCAGCAGCTCGGCTAGCGGATACACAGATACGCAGTATTTT. This sequence encodes CASSSASGYTDTQYF.

The chain links TRBV27 to TRBJ2-5, with D tentatively TRBD2 (6 bases). Trimming took 1 base from V and 3 from J, leaving 9 bases between them. The CDR3 is made up of 14 amino acids. Germline loops: CDR1 MNHEY, CDR2 SMNVEV (reference sequence). The CDR3 protein is CASSLLGGEETQYF. In DNA, the CDR3 is TGTGCCAGCAGTTTATTAGGAGGGGAAGAGACCCAGTACTTC.

This chain connects TRBV2 to TRBJ1-1; 7 positions agree with TRBD1. Germline V gene lookup returns CDR1 SNHLY and CDR2 FYNNEI. This CDR3 spans 15 amino acids. The V and J ends lost 6 bases and 1 base, in that order; junction bases with no gene match: 8. CDR3 protein: CASSDPGQPNTEAFF. CDR3 bases: TGTGCCAGCAGCGATCCGGGACAGCCGAACACTGAAGCTTTCTTT.

The rearrangement links TRBV7-6 to TRBJ1-4; 8 positions agree with TRBD1. The J segment lost 5 bases and the V segment lost 1 base, leaving 6 bases of the junction unmatched. Germline V lookup: CDR1 SGHVS, CDR2 FNYEAQ. There are 16 residues in the CDR3. In nucleotides, the CDR3 is TGTGCCAGCAGCTTAGTTCGCAGGGGGCAGAATGAAAAACTGTTTTTT. As protein: CASSLVRRGQNEKLFF.

This clone was detected only once. The V gene is TRBV11-1, the J gene TRBJ2-2, with 10 bases that match TRBD1. The V segment lost 3 bases and the J segment 6 bases; nucleotides outside the gene matches: 4. Germline CDR1 is SGHAT and CDR2 is FQDESV (reference sequence). This CDR3 region has 15 residues. The CDR3 DNA sequence: TGTGCCAGCAGCTTGGACAGGGGGAGTTCCGGGGAGCTGTTTTTT. It encodes CASSLDRGSSGELFF.

CDR3 bases: TGTGCCAGCAGCTTGAGTACCGAGCTGTTGAGCTCCTACAATGAGCAGTTCTTC. It translates to CASSLSTELLSSYNEQFF. V gene TRBV5-4 combines with J gene TRBJ2-1; D is unresolved. V lost 1 base and J lost 0, with 17 bases in between. Looked up from germline, CDR1 is SGHNT and CDR2 is YYREEE (reference sequence). This CDR3 has 18 residues.

V usage is TRBV29-1 and J usage is TRBJ2-1, with 7 bases that match TRBD2. This CDR3 is 16 amino acids long. Losses at the gene ends were 0 bases for V and 4 bases for J; bases not matched to a gene: 9. In germline, CDR1 is SQVTM, CDR2 ANQGSEA. The CDR3 loop reads CSVEDVGRAIYNEQFF. In nucleotides, the CDR3 is TGCAGCGTTGAAGACGTAGGGAGGGCTATTTACAATGAGCAGTTCTTC.

This clone was observed a single time. The chain is built from TRBV7-9 and TRBJ2-1; D uncertain. The germline V gene has CDR1 SEHNR and CDR2 FQNEAQ (reference sequence). This CDR3 spans 12 amino acids. The ends were cut back, 4 bases at V and 8 bases at J, with 9 bases in the middle. CDR3 bases: TGTGCCAGCAGCTCACTGAATGATGAGCAGTTCTTC. It is translated as CASSSLNDEQFF.

V usage is TRBV16 and J usage is TRBJ2-7, with D possibly matching TRBD2 (6 bases). CDR1 and CDR2 from the germline V gene are KGHSY and FQNENV. Trimming pared 0 bases from V and 3 bases from J, leaving 15 bases between. This CDR3 is built from 16 residues. The CDR3 region is CASSQSGGTLFYEQYF. CDR3 in DNA: TGTGCCAGCAGCCAATCGGGCGGGACGCTATTCTACGAGCAGTACTTC.

The chain employs TRBV19 and TRBJ2-1, with D perhaps TRBD2 (5 bases). The CDR3 has 18 amino acids. V lost 0 bases and J 0 bases, leaving 15 bases between the germline ends. Germline V lookup: CDR1 LNHDA, CDR2 SQIVND (reference sequence). For the CDR3, the DNA is TGTGCCAGTAGTATAGATGGAGACCTACTAGACTCCTACAATGAGCAGTTCTTC. This translates into CASSIDGDLLDSYNEQFF.

J is TRBJ2-1 and V is TRBV6-5; no reliable D call. The CDR3 contains 12 residues. CDR1 and CDR2 from the germline V gene are MNHEY and SVGAGI. Trimming pared 5 bases from V and 5 bases from J, leaving 7 bases between. This CDR3 is CASSHPNNEQFF. CDR3 DNA: TGTGCCAGCAGTCACCCTAACAATGAGCAGTTCTTC.

In nucleotides, the CDR3 is TGTGCCAGCAGCCCCCCCCGACAGGGCTTAAGAGATACGCAGTATTTT. Encoded protein: CASSPPRQGLRDTQYF. The genes are TRBV7-9 and TRBJ2-3; TRBD1 aligns across 7 bases. Per the germline V gene, CDR1 is SEHNR and CDR2 is FQNEAQ (reference sequence). Trimming took 5 bases from V and 5 from J; bases not matched to a gene: 13. The CDR3 spans 16 residues.

The rearrangement uses TRBV11-2 and TRBJ2-1; TRBD2 agrees at 8 bases. The J segment lost 4 bases and the V segment lost 0 bases, leaving 11 bases of the junction unmatched. There are 18 residues in the CDR3. Germline loops: CDR1 SGHAT, CDR2 FQNNGV. The CDR3, as DNA: TGTGCCAGCAGCTTAGATCCGTTAGATAGCGGGGCTTACAATGAGCAGTTCTTC. Translating it yields CASSLDPLDSGAYNEQFF.

This chain joins TRBV4-3 and TRBJ2-7; the D gene is possibly TRBD1 (7 bases). The CDR3 is 15 amino acids. Germline CDR1 and CDR2: LGHNA and YSLEER. Trimming removed 4 bases at V and 2 bases at J, with 15 bases between. Here the CDR3 DNA reads TGCGCCAGCAGCCCGGCGGGAACAGGGGCCTACGAGCAGTACTTC. The encoded protein is CASSPAGTGAYEQYF.

The chain carries TRBV7-9 and TRBJ1-2, with TRBD1 as a possible D gene (6 bases). The CDR3 runs to 13 residues. Germline lookup yields CDR1 SEHNR and CDR2 FQNEAQ (reference sequence). V lost 2 bases to trimming and J lost 2 bases, with 6 bases between them. The CDR3 coding sequence is TGTGCCAGCAGCTTACAGGGGAACTATGGCTACACCTTC. It translates to CASSLQGNYGYTF.

The chain recombines TRBV7-9 with TRBJ1-4; 7 nucleotides match TRBD1. Germline V gives CDR1 SEHNR, CDR2 FQNEAQ (reference sequence). CDR3 length: 16 residues. V shed 4 bases, J shed 4 bases, and the junction held 9 bases outside the gene matches. The CDR3 nucleotides read TGTGCCAGCAGCTCCCCCCAGGGGGGTGGTAATGAAAAACTGTTTTTT. Amino acids: CASSSPQGGGNEKLFF.

The gene calls are TRBV10-1 and TRBJ2-7; no reliable D call. Germline V gives CDR1 WNHNN, CDR2 SYGVQD (reference sequence). The V gene lost 9 bases and the J gene lost 0 bases, with 15 bases spanning the gap. This CDR3 has 14 amino acids. The CDR3 loop reads CARGDFLSSYEQYF. CDR3 sequence (DNA): TGCGCCAGGGGCGATTTTCTAAGCTCCTACGAGCAGTACTTC.

The chain has TRBV30 and TRBJ1-2, with 8 nucleotides matching TRBD1. The CDR3 is made up of 12 amino acids. Germline V CDR1 and CDR2: GTSNPN, SVGIG (reference sequence). The trim removed 2 bases at V and 8 bases at J, leaving 4 bases unmatched. CDR3 nucleotides: TGTGCCTGGAGTTTGACAGGGGACGGCTACACCTTC. The encoded protein is CAWSLTGDGYTF.

V is TRBV7-9 and J is TRBJ2-7, with D possibly TRBD2 on 6 matching bases. The CDR3 extends over 14 amino acids. Trimming left V 5 bases short and J 0 bases short, with 11 bases between. The germline V gene has CDR1 SEHNR and CDR2 FQNEAQ (reference sequence). CDR3 bases: TGTGCCAGCAGCATCACTAGCAGCTCCTACGAGCAGTACTTC. Translating gives CASSITSSSYEQYF.

V usage is TRBV4-2 and J usage is TRBJ2-1; D call uncertain. V was cut by 6 bases and J by 10 bases, with 10 bases left in between. The CDR3 runs to 11 residues. The germline gives CDR1 LGHNA, CDR2 YNFKEQ. In DNA form, the CDR3 reads TGTGCCAGCAGAGAAAACGGGGAGCAGTTCTTC. Translation: CASRENGEQFF.

This rearrangement joins TRBV4-1 to TRBJ2-3, with TRBD2 matching 12 bases. The germline V gene has CDR1 MGHRA and CDR2 YSYEKL. This CDR3 contains 15 residues. The junction had 2 bases not matched to a gene; V was cut back by 3 bases and J by 4 bases. DNA of the CDR3: TGCGCCAGCAGCCAGCGGACTAGCGGGGCAGATACGCAGTATTTT. Its protein is CASSQRTSGADTQYF.

The gene calls are TRBV11-2 and TRBJ2-7; 8 bases are shared with TRBD1. Germline V gene data show CDR1 as SGHAT and CDR2 as FQNNGV. The V segment lost 2 bases and the J segment 1 base; nucleotides outside the gene matches: 4. The CDR3 length is 15 residues. The CDR3 is CASSLFRDRSYEQYF. CDR3 coding DNA: TGTGCCAGCAGCTTATTTAGGGACAGGTCCTACGAGCAGTACTTC. Filled out from reference TRBV11-2 and TRBJ2-7, the complete variable domain reads EAGVAQSPRYKIIEKRQSVAFWCNPISGHATLYWYQQILGQGPKLLIQFQNNGVVDDSQLPKDRFSAERLKGVDSTLKIQPAKLEDSAVYLCASSLFRDRSYEQYFGPGTRLTVT.

The chain has TRBV2 and TRBJ1-1; 7 bases are a match to TRBD1. Looked up from germline, CDR1 is SNHLY and CDR2 is FYNNEI. CDR3 length equals 13 residues. V lost 4 bases and J lost 7; bases outside the gene matches: 6. This chain's CDR3 is CASSGRGTVEAFF. DNA of the CDR3: TGTGCCAGCAGTGGCAGGGGGACTGTTGAAGCTTTCTTT.

The chain has TRBV9 and TRBJ2-7; no firm D call. V was clipped by 0 bases and J by 0 bases, with 7 bases between them. Germline lookup yields CDR1 SGDLS and CDR2 YYNGEE. The CDR3 is made up of 14 amino acids. The CDR3 sequence is CASSVDGYSYEQYF. CDR3 in DNA: TGTGCCAGCAGCGTAGACGGTTACTCCTACGAGCAGTACTTC.

The V and J genes are TRBV7-6 and TRBJ2-6; possibly TRBD2 for D (6 bases). Germline V gives CDR1 SGHVS, CDR2 FNYEAQ. The CDR3 runs to 17 residues. V lost 5 bases, J lost 0 bases, and 14 bases lay in between. CDR3 sequence reads: CASSPTSAASGANVLTF. The CDR3, as DNA: TGTGCCAGCAGCCCGACTAGTGCAGCCTCTGGGGCCAACGTCCTGACTTTC.

CDR3 DNA sequence: TGCGCCAGCAGCTTGGAACTAGCGGGCTCGTACAATGAGCAGTTCTTC. Residues: CASSLELAGSYNEQFF. This chain connects TRBV5-1 to TRBJ2-1, with 9 bases identical to TRBD2. CDR1 SGHRS and CDR2 YFSETQ come from the germline V gene. The CDR3 runs to 16 residues. J gave up 4 bases and V 0 bases, and 5 bases lay outside the gene matches.

This chain connects TRBV19 to TRBJ2-1; 7 nucleotides agree with TRBD2. The germline gives CDR1 LNHDA, CDR2 SQIVND (reference sequence). The junction had 1 base not matched to a gene; V was cut back by 4 bases and J by 4 bases. CDR3 length equals 13 residues. CDR3 loop: CASSTSGYNEQFF. The CDR3 DNA follows: TGTGCCAGTAGTACTAGCGGATACAATGAGCAGTTCTTC.

CDR3 residues: CASSLGREVFLDEQFF. CDR3 DNA sequence: TGTGCCAGCAGCTTGGGGCGGGAGGTGTTCTTAGATGAGCAGTTCTTC. The J gene is TRBJ2-1, the V gene TRBV11-2, with 8 bases fitting TRBD2. CDR3 size: 16 residues. Germline V gene data show CDR1 as SGHAT and CDR2 as FQNNGV. V lost 3 bases and J lost 8; bases outside the gene matches: 12.

The chain uses TRBV2 and TRBJ1-2, with D unresolved. Trimming shortened V by 0 bases and J by 4 bases, and 6 bases separated the two germline ends. This CDR3 spans 13 amino acids. CDR1 and CDR2 (germline): SNHLY, FYNNEI. This chain's CDR3 is CASSEAGSYGYTF. The CDR3 DNA reads as TGTGCCAGCAGTGAAGCGGGGAGCTATGGCTACACCTTC.

This clone was counted only a few times. In DNA form, the CDR3 reads TGCGCCAGCAGCTTGGAAAGGGACAGGCGGACTGAAGCTTTCTTT. Protein sequence: CASSLERDRRTEAFF. The V gene is TRBV5-1, the J gene TRBJ1-1, with 8 bases aligning to TRBD1. This CDR3 has 15 residues. Per the germline V gene, CDR1 is SGHRS and CDR2 is YFSETQ. V gave up 0 bases and J gave up 5 bases; unmatched junction bases: 6.